The 21 T cell receptor beta chains in this list originate from one sample, sequenced in a study of blood T cell repertoires in COVID-19. Using immunoSEQ multiplex PCR, the repertoire was profiled, and TCRdb retains in-frame clones only, with some absent. The data hold more than 60,000 clones, with around 88% observed a single time. Sequencing was performed on peripheral blood. The receptors stem from a woman over 75 with active or convalescent COVID-19.

The chain carries TRBV18 and TRBJ1-1; D possibly corresponds to TRBD1 (5 bases). This CDR3 has 16 residues. Germline lookup yields CDR1 KGHSH and CDR2 LQKENI. Deletions cut 4 bases from V and 2 bases from J, with 17 bases between. CDR3 coding DNA: TGTGCCAGCTCACGGAATTGGGGGACTTCTAACACTGAAGCTTTCTTT. This translates into CASSRNWGTSNTEAFF.

This chain connects TRBV19 to TRBJ2-1, with TRBD2 identical over 12 bases. The CDR3 has 16 amino acids. Germline-derived CDR1 and CDR2 are LNHDA and SQIVND (reference sequence). V lost 6 bases and J lost 4; bases outside the gene matches: 7. This chain's CDR3 is CASRTTSGRKYNEQFF. In DNA, the CDR3 is TGTGCCAGTAGGACGACTAGCGGGAGAAAGTACAATGAGCAGTTCTTC.

The rearrangement links TRBV28 to TRBJ2-1, with 8 bases identical to TRBD2. Germline CDR1 and CDR2: MDHEN and SYDVKM. This CDR3 has 15 amino acids. V gave up 5 bases and J gave up 4 bases; unmatched junction bases: 7. CDR3 in DNA: TGTGCCAGCAGTCGGGGGGGCCCGGGATACAATGAGCAGTTCTTC. Residues: CASSRGGPGYNEQFF.

J is TRBJ2-2 and V is TRBV19; 12 positions match TRBD2. Germline CDR1 LNHDA, CDR2 SQIVND (reference sequence). The CDR3 sequence is 14 residues long. V trimming: 10 bases; J trimming: 6 bases; junction bases outside the gene matches: 6. The CDR3, as DNA: TGTGCCACTCGGACTAGCGGGGTCTCCGGGGAGCTGTTTTTT. It yields the protein CATRTSGVSGELFF.

This clone was seen only once. The gene calls are TRBV3-1 (or the pseudogene TRBV3-2) and TRBJ1-1; perhaps TRBD1 as D (6 bases). Trimming shortened V by 6 bases and J by 3 bases, and 11 bases separated the two germline ends. This CDR3 contains 13 residues. Germline V gene sequence: CDR1 LGHDT, CDR2 YNNKEL (reference sequence). The CDR3 nucleotides are TGTGCCAGCAGTTCCAGGGGACACACTGAAGCTTTCTTT. This encodes CASSSRGHTEAFF.

The rearrangement uses TRBV6-1 and TRBJ1-1; no clear D gene. V was shortened by 5 bases and J by 7 bases, with 11 bases between the two germline ends. CDR1 and CDR2 from the germline V gene are MNHNS and SASEGT. CDR3 length: 12 residues. CDR3 in DNA: TGTGCCAGCAGTTGGCGAGGACTTGAAGCTTTCTTT. Translated, it gives CASSWRGLEAFF.

V gene TRBV5-1 combines with J gene TRBJ2-3; tentative D call: TRBD1 (6 bases). CDR3 size: 15 residues. The V end lost 5 bases, the J end lost 2 bases, and 15 bases lay between the germline ends. Germline CDR1 and CDR2: SGHRS and YFSETQ. The CDR3 DNA is TGCGCCAGCAGACCGCAGGGGAGTCTCACAGATACGCAGTATTTT. Translating gives CASRPQGSLTDTQYF.

DNA for the CDR3: TGTGCCAGCAGCAACAGACAGGGCCCAGATACGCAGTATTTT. It specifies CASSNRQGPDTQYF. The genes are TRBV5-4 and TRBJ2-3, with 7 bases aligning to TRBD1. Germline CDR1 is SGHNT and CDR2 is YYREEE (reference sequence). This CDR3 has 14 amino acids. V was pared by 4 bases and J by 4 bases, with 6 bases of the junction left unmatched. Full variable domain (missing parts from reference TRBV5-4 and TRBJ2-3): ETGVTQSPTHLIKTRGQQVTLRCSSQSGHNTVSWYQQALGQGPQFIFQYYREEENGRGNFPPRFSGLQFPNYSSELNVNALELDDSALYLCASSNRQGPDTQYFGPGTRLTVL.

This clone was seen a few times. V is TRBV28 and J is TRBJ1-4, with TRBD1 matching 7 bases. After removal of 5 bases from V and 0 bases from J, the junction contained 12 bases not matched to a gene. This CDR3 has 18 amino acids. CDR1 and CDR2 (germline): MDHEN, SYDVKM. As DNA, the CDR3 is TGTGCCAGCAGTACGACAGGGTCTCGGGGTCCAACTAATGAAAAACTGTTTTTT. It yields the protein CASSTTGSRGPTNEKLFF.

A few counts support this clone. V usage is TRBV7-3 and J usage is TRBJ1-6, with unresolved D. Trimming took off 2 bases at V and 6 bases at J, with 5 bases between the two ends. CDR3 length: 13 amino acids. Germline CDR1 and CDR2: SGHTA and FQGTGA. In DNA, the CDR3 is TGTGCCAGCAGCTTAGAGGGTAATTCACCCCTCCACTTT. As protein: CASSLEGNSPLHF.

V is TRBV19 and J is TRBJ2-1; TRBD2 matches 11 bases. V lost 1 base, J lost 6 bases, and 5 bases stayed unmatched. This CDR3 spans 16 amino acids. Germline V gene sequence: CDR1 LNHDA, CDR2 SQIVND (reference sequence). The CDR3 loop reads CASSIGTSGGFNEQFF. CDR3 DNA: TGTGCCAGTAGTATAGGAACTAGCGGGGGCTTCAATGAGCAGTTCTTC. Full variable domain (rest looked up from reference TRBV19 and TRBJ2-1): DGGITQSPKYLFRKEGQNVTLSCEQNLNHDAMYWYRQDPGQGLRLIYYSQIVNDFQKGDIAEGYSVSREKKESFPLTVTSAQKNPTAFYLCASSIGTSGGFNEQFFGPGTRLTVL.

The gene calls are TRBV6-5 and TRBJ1-6, with a tentative D call TRBD1 (5 bases). V shed 9 bases and J shed 9 bases, with 15 bases lying between them. The CDR3 runs 13 residues. Looked up from germline, CDR1 is MNHEY and CDR2 is SVGAGI. Here the CDR3 DNA reads TGTGCCAGTCTGGAGGGGTTAGGTTCACCCCTCCACTTT. Translating it yields CASLEGLGSPLHF.

The gene calls are TRBV3-1 (or the pseudogene TRBV3-2) and TRBJ2-3; maybe TRBD2 (6 bases). Germline V CDR1 and CDR2: LGHDT, YNNKEL (reference sequence). Trimming took 3 bases from V and 1 from J, leaving 20 bases between them. This CDR3 region has 18 residues. The CDR3 nucleotides read TGTGCCAGCAGCCACACCGGGGGAAATAGAGCGGGCACAGATACGCAGTATTTT. Its protein product is CASSHTGGNRAGTDTQYF.

The gene calls are TRBV30 and TRBJ2-1, with TRBD1 matching 8 bases. The CDR3 spans 13 residues. From germline, CDR1 is GTSNPN and CDR2 SVGIG (reference sequence). Trimming removed 7 bases from V and 0 bases from J; junction bases left unmatched: 2. CDR3 loop: CASDRGSYNEQFF. Here the CDR3 DNA reads TGTGCCTCCGACAGGGGCTCCTACAATGAGCAGTTCTTC.

The chain is built from TRBV5-4 and TRBJ1-5, with a possible D match to TRBD1 (6 bases). Trimming took off 0 bases at V and 7 bases at J, with 11 bases between the two ends. This CDR3 contains 14 residues. The germline CDR1 and CDR2 sequences are SGHNT and YYREEE (reference sequence). The CDR3 protein is CASSLAGVGQPQHF. The CDR3 DNA follows: TGTGCCAGCAGCTTGGCAGGGGTAGGGCAGCCCCAGCATTTT.

Concerning this clone itself: The same CDR3 is also encoded by other DNA sequences in this sample. This rearrangement joins TRBV7-2 to TRBJ2-3, with 7 bases identical to TRBD2. CDR1 and CDR2 from the germline V gene are SGHTA and FQGNSA. The CDR3 runs to 14 residues. The V and J ends lost 1 base and 4 bases, in that order; junction bases with no gene match: 2. CDR3 loop: CASSLGLAADTQYF. The CDR3 nucleotides are TGTGCCAGCAGCTTAGGGCTAGCGGCAGATACGCAGTATTTT.

This clone was seen just once. The rearrangement links TRBV23-1 to TRBJ2-7, with D perhaps TRBD1 (5 bases). TRBV23-1 is an ORF; its function is uncertain. Trimming took 6 bases from V and 0 from J, leaving 6 bases between them. The CDR3 covers 12 residues. The CDR3 spells CASSRDSYEQYF. Written as DNA, the CDR3 is TGCGCCAGCAGCAGGGACTCCTACGAGCAGTACTTC.

The chain links TRBV30 to TRBJ2-5; D is undetermined. The CDR3 covers 11 residues. CDR1 is GTSNPN, CDR2 SVGIG, per germline (reference sequence). With 1 base removed from V and 3 bases from J, the gap between germline ends came to 3 bases. CDR3 in amino acids: CAWSAKETQYF. The CDR3 coding sequence is TGTGCCTGGAGTGCCAAAGAGACCCAGTACTTC.

This clone was detected only a few times. The J gene is TRBJ1-2, the V gene TRBV7-9, with TRBD1 identical over 7 bases. After removal of 4 bases from V and 3 bases from J, the junction contained 8 bases not matched to a gene. CDR3 length: 15 residues. Germline CDR1 reads SEHNR; CDR2 reads FQNEAQ (reference sequence). CDR3 in DNA: TGTGCCAGCAGCTACGGGACAGTGATTGACTATGGCTACACCTTC. Translated, it gives CASSYGTVIDYGYTF.

This chain uses TRBV4-3 with TRBJ2-5, with TRBD2 matching 7 bases. Trimming took 4 bases from V and 2 from J; bases not matched to a gene: 10. Germline CDR1 reads LGHNA; CDR2 reads YSLEER. The CDR3 sequence is 16 residues long. CDR3 amino acids: CASSRTRASGQETQYF. CDR3 DNA: TGCGCCAGCAGCCGAACTCGGGCTAGCGGTCAAGAGACCCAGTACTTC.

This clone was found a few times. This chain connects TRBV19 to TRBJ1-5, with D possibly TRBD1 on 5 matching bases. Germline V gene sequence: CDR1 LNHDA, CDR2 SQIVND (reference sequence). The CDR3 sequence is 12 residues long. The V end was cut by 11 bases, the J end by 4 bases, with 12 bases between. CDR3 DNA sequence: TGTGCCCGGTGGGGGGATAATCAGCCCCAGCATTTT. This encodes CARWGDNQPQHF.